These 19 T cell receptor beta chains were all obtained from the same sample, sequenced in a study of cytomegalovirus exposure and HLA in healthy donors (dated by TCRdb to between 2016 and 2019). The library was generated by the immunoSEQ multiplex PCR assay. The multiplex PCR relied on a mix of 60 forward primers for TCR Vbeta segments and 13 reverse primers for TCR Jbeta segments. This immuneACCESS table, as held by TCRdb, lists in-frame sequences with V and J called but not all clones. Of the missing ones, under half trace to an unresolved V gene in checked studies; the others have no known cause. The sample table shows about 180,000 clones, and around 77% are seen once. The ten largest clones represent around 2.4% of the sample. Sequences were obtained from PBMCs. Receptor source: a man in his sixties in good health and CMV-seronegative.

The DNA for the CDR3 is TGTGCCACCAGGCGGGGGACCATCAACTATGGCTACACCTTC. Protein: CATRRGTINYGYTF. The chain has TRBV19 and TRBJ1-2; a weak D match, TRBD1 (5 bases). This CDR3 has 14 amino acids. The germline V and J ends were trimmed by 10 bases and 2 bases, with 17 bases remaining between them. CDR1 is LNHDA, CDR2 SQIVND, per germline (reference sequence).

In this sample, this clone turned up a few times. This rearrangement joins TRBV5-6 to TRBJ2-7, with D tentatively TRBD2 (5 bases). The V gene's germline CDR1 is SGHDT and CDR2 YYEEEE. The CDR3 extends over 13 amino acids. The V end lost 5 bases, the J end lost 3 bases, and 12 bases lay between the germline ends. The CDR3 loop reads CASRKLGSYEQYF. Here the CDR3 DNA reads TGTGCCAGCAGGAAATTAGGGAGCTACGAGCAGTACTTC. Complete variable domain (other parts from reference TRBV5-6 and TRBJ2-7): DAGVTQSPTHLIKTRGQQVTLRCSPKSGHDTVSWYQQALGQGPQFIFQYYEEEERQRGNFPDRFSGHQFPNYSSELNVNALLLGDSALYLCASRKLGSYEQYFGPGTRLTVT.

The chain uses TRBV29-1 and TRBJ2-1; perhaps TRBD2 as D (5 bases). V lost 4 bases and J 7 bases, leaving 8 bases between the germline ends. Germline lookup yields CDR1 SQVTM and CDR2 ANQGSEA. CDR3 length: 11 residues. CDR3 sequence: CSVASGNEQFF. Written as DNA, the CDR3 is TGCAGCGTTGCCAGCGGAAATGAGCAGTTCTTC.

The count of this clone is one. The chain is built from TRBV10-2 and TRBJ1-2; TRBD1 agrees at 7 bases. Germline V gene sequence: CDR1 WSHSY, CDR2 SAAADI. The CDR3 runs 15 residues. The V gene end was trimmed by 6 bases and the J gene end by 0 bases; junction bases not matched to a gene: 7. The CDR3 DNA is TGCGCCAGCAGACCACAGGGGCCAGCTAACTATGGCTACACCTTC. It specifies CASRPQGPANYGYTF.

The chain couples TRBV28 to TRBJ2-6; D is perhaps TRBD1 (5 bases). CDR3 length: 21 amino acids. CDR1 and CDR2 (germline): MDHEN, SYDVKM. V was trimmed by 5 bases and J by 2 bases, leaving 28 bases between them. The CDR3 sequence is CASSVSLFGFRGAAGANVLTF. The CDR3 DNA reads TGTGCCAGCAGTGTTTCACTGTTTGGGTTCCGTGGGGCTGCTGGGGCCAACGTCCTGACTTTC.

This rearrangement joins TRBV28 to TRBJ1-1; perhaps TRBD1 as D (6 bases). V was pared by 8 bases and J by 0 bases, with 19 bases between. This CDR3 comprises 16 residues. Germline CDR1 is MDHEN and CDR2 is SYDVKM. This CDR3 reads CASVTGSRAVNTEAFF. DNA of the CDR3: TGTGCCAGCGTCACAGGGTCCCGCGCCGTGAACACTGAAGCTTTCTTT. Supplemented by reference TRBV28 and TRBJ1-1, the full variable domain reads DVKVTQSSRYLVKRTGEKVFLECVQDMDHENMFWYRQDPGLGLRLIYFSYDVKMKEKGDIPEGYSVSREKKERFSLILESASTNQTSMYLCASVTGSRAVNTEAFFGQGTRLTVV.

This clone was found a few times. The CDR3 DNA reads as TGTGCCAGCAGTAAACAGGGTGCGAACACTGAAGCTTTCTTT. Protein sequence: CASSKQGANTEAFF. The chain employs TRBV6-5 and TRBJ1-1, with D tentatively TRBD1 (6 bases). This CDR3 is built from 14 residues. Germline CDR1 and CDR2: MNHEY and SVGAGI. V dropped 5 bases and J dropped 1 base, with 11 bases sitting between them.

V is TRBV19 and J is TRBJ2-1, with 10 nucleotides matching TRBD1. Germline loops: CDR1 LNHDA, CDR2 SQIVND (reference sequence). CDR3 length equals 15 residues. Losses at the gene ends were 4 bases for V and 5 bases for J; bases not matched to a gene: 5. The CDR3 nucleotides read TGTGCCAGTAGTACCGGACAGGGGGGTAACAATGAGCAGTTCTTC. Residues: CASSTGQGGNNEQFF.

J is TRBJ2-5 and V is TRBV7-6; TRBD2 matches at 9 bases. The CDR3 is made up of 15 amino acids. V dropped 5 bases and J dropped 7; count of bases not matched to a gene: 11. The germline gives CDR1 SGHVS, CDR2 FNYEAQ. The CDR3: CASSPLVREGSTQYF. The CDR3 bases are TGTGCCAGCAGCCCCCTGGTGCGGGAGGGATCGACCCAGTACTTC.

The chain is built from TRBV7-2 and TRBJ2-7; D possibly corresponds to TRBD2 (5 bases). The V end was cut by 5 bases, the J end by 6 bases, with 14 bases between. CDR1 and CDR2 (germline): SGHTA, FQGNSA. CDR3 size: 13 residues. CDR3 nucleotides: TGTGCCAGCAGCCTGTGGGCACGGGGCGAGCAGTACTTC. Translated: CASSLWARGEQYF.

Of note for this clone: The junction departs from the called germline gene at one end, perhaps through a read error. The V call is TRBV2, the J call TRBJ1-1, with D uncertain. The CDR3 consists of 14 residues. From germline, CDR1 is SNHLY and CDR2 FYNNEI. CDR3 coding DNA: TGTGCCAGCAGTCCGACATCAATGAACACTGAAACTTTCTTT. Its translation: CASSPTSMNTETFF.

The CDR3 is CASSLVDRGSGYTF. CDR3 DNA sequence: TGTGCCAGCAGCTTGGTGGACAGGGGGAGCGGCTACACCTTC. This sequence joins TRBV5-4 and TRBJ1-2; 10 bases are shared with TRBD1. Germline V gene sequence: CDR1 SGHNT, CDR2 YYREEE (reference sequence). The length of the CDR3 is 14 residues. The ends lost 0 bases at V and 8 bases at J; junction bases unmatched: 4.

Worth noting for this clone: Compared with germline, one end of the junction differs, possibly owing to a read error. This chain joins TRBV29-1 and TRBJ1-5; D is unresolved. Germline CDR1 and CDR2: SQVTM and ANQGSEA. The CDR3 runs to 12 residues. CDR3 protein: CSVQHSNQPQNF. The CDR3 nucleotides are TGCAGCGTCCAACATAGCAATCAGCCCCAGAATTTT.

The V gene is TRBV2, the J gene TRBJ2-7, with TRBD1 matching over 10 bases. Germline trimming cut 6 bases from V and 4 bases from J; bases unmatched to any gene: 6. Germline values: CDR1 SNHLY, CDR2 FYNNEI. The CDR3 extends over 14 amino acids. The CDR3 DNA follows: TGTGCCAGCAGCTTTTGGACAGGGGGGTACGAGCAGTACTTC. Protein sequence: CASSFWTGGYEQYF.

The chain couples TRBV7-2 to TRBJ2-3; the D gene is possibly TRBD2 (6 bases). The ends were cut back, 5 bases at V and 0 bases at J, with 12 bases in the middle. Germline V CDR1 and CDR2: SGHTA, FQGNSA. This CDR3 comprises 15 residues. The CDR3 protein is CASSVGRPSTDTQYF. The CDR3 nucleotides are TGTGCCAGCAGCGTAGGGAGGCCTAGCACAGATACGCAGTATTTT.

The gene calls are TRBV7-3 and TRBJ2-3, with 9 bases that match TRBD2. J was trimmed by 0 bases and V by 2 bases; bases with no gene match: 0. Germline CDR1 and CDR2: SGHTA and FQGTGA. The CDR3 is made up of 15 amino acids. CDR3 residues: CASSLLAGSTDTQYF. CDR3 DNA sequence: TGTGCCAGCAGCTTACTAGCGGGGAGCACAGATACGCAGTATTTT.

CDR3 nucleotide sequence: TGTGCCATCAGTGACCCCGGACTAGCGGGGAACTCCTACGAGCAGTACTTC. Translation: CAISDPGLAGNSYEQYF. This chain links TRBV10-3 with TRBJ2-7; 12 positions agree with TRBD2. The CDR3 sequence is 17 residues long. Trimming at V came to 3 bases and at J to 0 bases, leaving 6 bases not matched to a gene. The germline V gene encodes CDR1 ENHRY and CDR2 SYGVKD.

This clone occurred a few times. The gene calls are TRBV10-3 and TRBJ2-3; D uncertain. Germline lookup yields CDR1 ENHRY and CDR2 SYGVKD. V was pared by 2 bases and J by 1 base, with 10 bases between. The CDR3 is made up of 15 amino acids. The CDR3 DNA reads as TGTGCCATCAGTGAGGACACCTCACGCACAGATACGCAGTATTTT. Translated: CAISEDTSRTDTQYF.

The rearrangement uses TRBV10-2 and TRBJ2-5, with 9 nucleotides matching TRBD1. V was pared by 5 bases and J by 9 bases, with 4 bases of the junction left unmatched. The CDR3 length is 12 residues. Germline CDR1 and CDR2: WSHSY and SAAADI. The CDR3 loop is CASSRDREAQYF. DNA of the CDR3: TGCGCCAGCAGTCGGGACAGGGAGGCCCAGTACTTC.